A single sample gave rise to the 18 T cell receptor beta chains below, sequenced in a study of long-term antiretroviral therapy in people with HIV. It was version v3.0 of the immunoSEQ assay that was run at survey level. Sequencing used immunoSEQ multiplex PCR; TCRdb keeps in-frame clones, though not all of them. The repertoire holds tens of thousands of clones, with about 86% as singletons. Sequenced material: unsorted PBMCs, taken 2.7 years after starting antiretroviral therapy. The receptors stem from a man in his forties with HIV.

This chain uses TRBV6-6 with TRBJ1-1; no definite D call. Germline V gives CDR1 MNHNY, CDR2 SVGAGI (reference sequence). The CDR3 sequence is 14 residues long. Between the trimmed V and J ends, which lost 2 bases and 7 bases, there was a span of 14 bases. DNA of the CDR3: TGTGCCAGCAGTTACACTTCCACGGTATTTGAAGCTTTCTTT. Protein product: CASSYTSTVFEAFF.

This chain uses TRBV4-3 with TRBJ2-2; D may be TRBD2 (6 bases). Germline V CDR1 and CDR2: LGHNA, YSLEER. The CDR3 extends over 16 amino acids. The V and J ends lost 1 base and 7 bases respectively, with 16 bases between them. This CDR3 is CASSQGGRRGGGELFF. The CDR3 coding sequence is TGCGCCAGCAGCCAAGGGGGGAGAAGGGGAGGCGGGGAGCTGTTTTTT.

The rearrangement links TRBV25-1 to TRBJ2-7, with 7 bases identical to TRBD1. Germline V CDR1 and CDR2: MGHDK, SYGVNS. The V and J ends lost 2 bases and 2 bases, in that order; junction bases with no gene match: 3. The CDR3 covers 14 residues. For the CDR3, the DNA is TGTGCCAGCAGTGAAAACAGGGGTGCCTACGAGCAGTACTTC. This encodes CASSENRGAYEQYF.

V and J are TRBV9 and TRBJ2-1, with D perhaps TRBD2 (7 bases). The CDR3 is 15 residues long. V lost 6 bases to trimming and J lost 7 bases, with 20 bases between them. Germline CDR1 reads SGDLS; CDR2 reads YYNGEE. CDR3 in amino acids: CASIRLGGLRNEQFF. The DNA for the CDR3 is TGTGCCAGCATACGGCTCGGGGGGCTAAGGAATGAGCAGTTCTTC. The variable domain in full, completed from reference TRBV9 and TRBJ2-1, reads DSGVTQTPKHLITATGQRVTLRCSPRSGDLSVYWYQQSLDQGLQFLIQYYNGEERAKGNILERFSAQQFPDLHSELNLSSLELGDSALYFCASIRLGGLRNEQFFGPGTRLTVL.

The chain uses TRBV4-1 and TRBJ1-2, with D hard to call. Germline V CDR1 and CDR2: MGHRA, YSYEKL. Trimming shortened V by 5 bases and J by 4 bases, and 11 bases separated the two germline ends. The CDR3 contains 13 residues. CDR3 sequence reads: CASSSQKSYGYTF. CDR3 DNA: TGCGCCAGCAGCTCCCAGAAGTCCTATGGCTACACCTTC.

V and J are TRBV19 and TRBJ1-1; 8 bases fit TRBD1. Germline values: CDR1 LNHDA, CDR2 SQIVND (reference sequence). Trimming removed 4 bases from V and 1 base from J; junction bases left unmatched: 5. CDR3 length equals 15 residues. The CDR3 sequence is CASSTRDRQNTEAFF. For the CDR3, the DNA is TGTGCCAGTAGTACGAGGGACAGGCAGAACACTGAAGCTTTCTTT.

This chain links TRBV4-3 with TRBJ2-3; D might be TRBD1 (6 bases). The germline gives CDR1 LGHNA, CDR2 YSLEER. The length of the CDR3 is 17 residues. V shed 1 base and J shed 4 bases, with 18 bases lying between them. CDR3: CASSQGLPTGPSDTQYF. The CDR3 nucleotides read TGCGCCAGCAGCCAAGGTCTCCCGACAGGCCCCTCAGATACGCAGTATTTT.

V gene TRBV7-2 combines with J gene TRBJ1-3; 7 positions agree with TRBD1. CDR1 SGHTA and CDR2 FQGNSA come from the germline V gene. CDR3 length equals 15 residues. V was clipped by 1 base and J by 7 bases; unmatched bases: 7. Here the CDR3 DNA reads TGTGCCAGCAGCTTAGGCAGGGGGAACCGGAACACCATATATTTT. Amino acid sequence: CASSLGRGNRNTIYF.

The rearrangement links TRBV7-8 to TRBJ2-1; TRBD2 matches at 13 bases. The germline gives CDR1 SGHVS, CDR2 FQNEAQ. This CDR3 has 18 residues. The ends lost 5 bases at V and 1 base at J; junction bases unmatched: 8. The CDR3 DNA sequence: TGTGCCAGCAGCCTGGGACTAGCGGGATCAAGATCCTACAATGAGCAGTTCTTC. It codes for CASSLGLAGSRSYNEQFF.

The chain couples TRBV27 to TRBJ1-2, with 10 bases matching TRBD1. V trimming: 6 bases; J trimming: 7 bases; junction bases outside the gene matches: 11. Germline CDR1 reads MNHEY; CDR2 reads SMNVEV (reference sequence). This CDR3 comprises 15 residues. The CDR3 spells CASRGTGEFKIGYTF. CDR3 coding DNA: TGTGCCAGCAGAGGGACAGGGGAGTTTAAGATTGGCTACACCTTC.

The chain has TRBV5-4 and TRBJ2-4, with TRBD1 as a possible D gene (5 bases). The CDR3 sequence is 14 residues long. Germline CDR1 reads SGHNT; CDR2 reads YYREEE (reference sequence). V was pared by 2 bases and J by 10 bases, with 16 bases between. For the CDR3, the DNA is TGTGCCAGCAGCTTAACAGGCGCCCGACGGATTCAGTACTTC. Translation: CASSLTGARRIQYF.

The V and J genes are TRBV11-1 and TRBJ2-1; no clear D gene. CDR1 is SGHAT and CDR2 is FQDESV in the germline V gene (reference sequence). V was pared by 5 bases and J by 6 bases, with 14 bases between. This CDR3 is built from 14 residues. CDR3 loop: CASSRTVLTNEQFF. The CDR3 DNA is TGTGCCAGCAGCCGAACGGTTTTAACCAATGAGCAGTTCTTC.

V and J are TRBV7-9 and TRBJ1-2; 7 bases are a match to TRBD1. J lost 7 bases, V lost 5 bases, and 10 bases had no gene match. The CDR3 runs to 14 residues. CDR1 and CDR2 (germline): SEHNR, FQNEAQ (reference sequence). Here the CDR3 reads CASSPTDRELGYTF. The CDR3 coding sequence is TGTGCCAGCAGCCCAACTGACAGGGAACTTGGCTACACCTTC.

The CDR3 DNA reads TGTGCCAGCAGTGAAGGGTACGAGCAGTACTTC. Residues: CASSEGYEQYF. This chain links TRBV6-1 with TRBJ2-7; D ambiguous. V was clipped by 1 base and J by 4 bases, with 2 bases between them. The CDR3 has 11 amino acids. CDR1 MNHNS and CDR2 SASEGT come from the germline V gene.

The V call is TRBV4-3, the J call TRBJ2-3, with 12 nucleotides matching TRBD1. Germline assignment: CDR1 LGHNA and CDR2 YSLEER. J was trimmed by 5 bases and V by 0 bases; bases with no gene match: 9. This CDR3 has 18 residues. The DNA of the CDR3 is TGCGCCAGCAGCCAAGAGGCCTCCGGGACAGGGGGCAGAGATACGCAGTATTTT. It translates to CASSQEASGTGGRDTQYF.

The genes are TRBV2 and TRBJ1-1, with D perhaps TRBD1 (5 bases). The germline V gene encodes CDR1 SNHLY and CDR2 FYNNEI. The length of the CDR3 is 14 residues. Trimming pared 6 bases from V and 1 base from J, leaving 12 bases between. The CDR3 is CASSLLGANTEAFF. Written as DNA, the CDR3 is TGTGCCAGCAGCCTTCTAGGGGCGAACACTGAAGCTTTCTTT.

The rearrangement links TRBV10-2 to TRBJ1-2, with D hard to call. Trimming pared 2 bases from V and 8 bases from J, leaving 9 bases between. CDR3 length: 12 residues. The germline V gene has CDR1 WSHSY and CDR2 SAAADI. CDR3 in amino acids: CASSETFGGYTF. The CDR3 DNA follows: TGCGCCAGCAGTGAGACATTCGGAGGCTACACCTTC.

The chain is built from TRBV6-6 and TRBJ1-2, with D perhaps TRBD1 (6 bases). Trimming took off 8 bases at V and 6 bases at J, with 16 bases between the two ends. The CDR3 length is 13 residues. CDR1 MNHNY and CDR2 SVGAGI come from the germline V gene (reference sequence). The CDR3 DNA reads as TGTGCCAGCCACCGGGGGGCTGGGAATGGCTACACCTTC. This sequence encodes CASHRGAGNGYTF.